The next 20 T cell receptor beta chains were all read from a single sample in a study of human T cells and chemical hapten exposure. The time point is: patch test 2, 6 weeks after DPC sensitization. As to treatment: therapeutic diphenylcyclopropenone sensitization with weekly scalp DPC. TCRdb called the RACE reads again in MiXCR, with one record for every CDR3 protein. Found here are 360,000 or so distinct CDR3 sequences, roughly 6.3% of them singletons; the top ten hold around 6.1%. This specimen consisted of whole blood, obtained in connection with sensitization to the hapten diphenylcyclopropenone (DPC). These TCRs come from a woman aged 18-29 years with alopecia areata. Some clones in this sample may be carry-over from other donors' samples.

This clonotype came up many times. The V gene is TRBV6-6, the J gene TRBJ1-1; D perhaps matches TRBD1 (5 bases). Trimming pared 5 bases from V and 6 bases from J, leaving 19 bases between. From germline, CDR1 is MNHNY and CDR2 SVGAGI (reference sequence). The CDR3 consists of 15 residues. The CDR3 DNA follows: TGTGCCAGCAGTACCCTGACGGGGGGGTCCGCTGAAGCTTTCTTT. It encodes CASSTLTGGSAEAFF.

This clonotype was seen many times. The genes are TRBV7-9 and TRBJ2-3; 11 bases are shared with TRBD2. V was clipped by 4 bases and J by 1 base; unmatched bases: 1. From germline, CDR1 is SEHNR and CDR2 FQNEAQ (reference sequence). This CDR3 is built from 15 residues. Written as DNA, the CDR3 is TGTGCCAGCAGCTCACTAGCGGGGGGCACAGATACGCAGTATTTT. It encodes CASSSLAGGTDTQYF.

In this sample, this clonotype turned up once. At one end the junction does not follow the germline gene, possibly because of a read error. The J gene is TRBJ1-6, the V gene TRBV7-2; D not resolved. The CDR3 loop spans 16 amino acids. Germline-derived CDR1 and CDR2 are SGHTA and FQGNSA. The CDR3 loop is CASSPMGLAYSSPLHF. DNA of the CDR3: TGTGCCAGCAGCCCCATGGGCCTGGCCTATAGTTCACCCCTCCACTTT.

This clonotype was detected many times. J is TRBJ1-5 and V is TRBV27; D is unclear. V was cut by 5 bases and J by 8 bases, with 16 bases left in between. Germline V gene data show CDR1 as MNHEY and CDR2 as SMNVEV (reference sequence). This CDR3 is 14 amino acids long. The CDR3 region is CASSPTWRSEPQHF. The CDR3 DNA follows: TGTGCCAGCAGTCCAACATGGAGGTCGGAGCCCCAGCATTTT.

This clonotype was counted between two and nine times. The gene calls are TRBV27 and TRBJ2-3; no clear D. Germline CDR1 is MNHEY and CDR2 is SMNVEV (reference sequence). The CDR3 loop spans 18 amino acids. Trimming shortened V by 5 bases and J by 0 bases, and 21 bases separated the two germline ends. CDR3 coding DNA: TGTGCCAGCAGTGTCACCGTGTCGGTTCTCGGCAGCACAGATACGCAGTATTTT. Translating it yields CASSVTVSVLGSTDTQYF.

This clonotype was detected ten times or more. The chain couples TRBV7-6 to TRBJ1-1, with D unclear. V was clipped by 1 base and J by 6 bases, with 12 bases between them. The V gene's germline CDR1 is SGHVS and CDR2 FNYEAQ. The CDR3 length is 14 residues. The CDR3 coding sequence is TGTGCCAGCAGCTTAGAGTGGGCGAGGTCTGAAGCTTTCTTT. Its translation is CASSLEWARSEAFF.

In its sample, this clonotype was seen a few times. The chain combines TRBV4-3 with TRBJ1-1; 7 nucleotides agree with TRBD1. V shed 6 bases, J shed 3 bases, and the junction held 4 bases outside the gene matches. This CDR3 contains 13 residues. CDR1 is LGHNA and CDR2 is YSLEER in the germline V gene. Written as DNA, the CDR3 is TGCGCCAGCAGTAACCAGGGGGACACTGAAGCTTTCTTT. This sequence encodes CASSNQGDTEAFF.

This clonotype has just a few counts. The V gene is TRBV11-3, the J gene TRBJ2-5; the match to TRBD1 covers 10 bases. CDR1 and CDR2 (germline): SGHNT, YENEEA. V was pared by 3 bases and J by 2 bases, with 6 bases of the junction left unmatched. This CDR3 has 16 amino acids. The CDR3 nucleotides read TGTGCCAGCAGCTTCGGGACAGGGGTACGGCAAGAGACCCAGTACTTC. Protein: CASSFGTGVRQETQYF.

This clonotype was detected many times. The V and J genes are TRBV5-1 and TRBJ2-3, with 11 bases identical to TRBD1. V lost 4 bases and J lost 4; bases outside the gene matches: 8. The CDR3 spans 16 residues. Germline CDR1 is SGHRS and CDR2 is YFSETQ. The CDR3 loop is CASSRGGQGAADTQYF. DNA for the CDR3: TGCGCCAGCAGCCGAGGTGGACAGGGGGCAGCAGATACGCAGTATTTT.

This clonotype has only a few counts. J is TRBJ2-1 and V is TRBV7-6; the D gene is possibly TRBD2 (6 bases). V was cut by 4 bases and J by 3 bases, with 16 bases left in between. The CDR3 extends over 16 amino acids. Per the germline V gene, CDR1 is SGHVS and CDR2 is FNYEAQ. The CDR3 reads CASSSSTGRGYNEQFF. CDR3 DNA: TGTGCCAGCAGCTCTAGTACGGGGCGGGGCTACAATGAGCAGTTCTTC.

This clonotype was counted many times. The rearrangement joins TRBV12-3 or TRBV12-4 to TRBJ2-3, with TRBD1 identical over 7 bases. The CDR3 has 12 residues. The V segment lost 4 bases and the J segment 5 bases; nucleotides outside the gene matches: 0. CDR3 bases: TGTGCCAGCAGTTACAGGGGAGATACGCAGTATTTT. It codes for CASSYRGDTQYF.

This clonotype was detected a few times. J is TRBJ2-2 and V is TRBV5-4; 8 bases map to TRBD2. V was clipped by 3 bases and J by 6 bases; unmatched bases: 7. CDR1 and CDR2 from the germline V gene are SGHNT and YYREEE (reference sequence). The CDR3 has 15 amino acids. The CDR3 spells CASSSRGGPAGELFF. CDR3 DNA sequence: TGTGCCAGCAGCTCACGCGGGGGGCCGGCCGGGGAGCTGTTTTTT.

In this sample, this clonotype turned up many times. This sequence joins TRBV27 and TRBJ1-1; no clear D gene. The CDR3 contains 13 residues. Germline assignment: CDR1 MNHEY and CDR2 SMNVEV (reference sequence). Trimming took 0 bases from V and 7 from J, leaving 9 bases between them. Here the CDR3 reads CASSLSGNNEAFF. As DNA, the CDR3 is TGTGCCAGCAGTTTATCAGGAAATAATGAAGCTTTCTTT.

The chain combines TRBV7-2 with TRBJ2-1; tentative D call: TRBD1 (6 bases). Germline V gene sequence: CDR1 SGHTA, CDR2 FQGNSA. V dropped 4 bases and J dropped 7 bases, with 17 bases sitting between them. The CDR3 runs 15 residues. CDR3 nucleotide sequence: TGTGCCAGCAGCTCCCAGGGGCAAGTCAGTAATGAGCAGTTCTTC. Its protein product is CASSSQGQVSNEQFF.

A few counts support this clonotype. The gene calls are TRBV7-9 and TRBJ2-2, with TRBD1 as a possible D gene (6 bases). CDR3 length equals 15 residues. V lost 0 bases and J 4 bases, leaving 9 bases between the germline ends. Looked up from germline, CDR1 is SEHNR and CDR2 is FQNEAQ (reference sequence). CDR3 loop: CASSLAGGITGELFF. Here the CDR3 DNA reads TGTGCCAGCAGCTTAGCAGGGGGTATCACCGGGGAGCTGTTTTTT.

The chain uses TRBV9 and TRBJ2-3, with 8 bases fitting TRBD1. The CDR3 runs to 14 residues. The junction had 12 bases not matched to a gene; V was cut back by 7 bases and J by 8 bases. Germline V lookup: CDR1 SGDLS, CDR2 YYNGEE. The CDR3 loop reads CASAEAGGEGTQYF. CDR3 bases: TGTGCCAGCGCCGAGGCAGGGGGCGAAGGTACGCAGTATTTT.

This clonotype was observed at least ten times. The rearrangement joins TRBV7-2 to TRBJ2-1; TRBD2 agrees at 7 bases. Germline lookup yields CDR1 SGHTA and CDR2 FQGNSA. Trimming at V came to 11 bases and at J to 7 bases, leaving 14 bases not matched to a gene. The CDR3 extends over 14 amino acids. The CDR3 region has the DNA TGTGCCGCGGGCCGGGGGGTCGGGAGGAATGAGCAGTTCTTC. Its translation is CAAGRGVGRNEQFF. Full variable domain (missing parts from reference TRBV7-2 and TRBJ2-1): GAGVSQSPSNKVTEKGKDVELRCDPISGHTALYWYRQSLGQGLEFLIYFQGNSAPDKSGLPSDRFSAERTGGSVSTLTIQRTQQEDSAVYLCAAGRGVGRNEQFFGPGTRLTVL.

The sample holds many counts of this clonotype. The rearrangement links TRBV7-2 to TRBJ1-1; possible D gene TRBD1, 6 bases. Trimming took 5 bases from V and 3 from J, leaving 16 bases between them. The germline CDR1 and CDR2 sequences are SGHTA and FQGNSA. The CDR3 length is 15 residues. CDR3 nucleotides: TGTGCCAGCAGCCCCATGGGGGCAGGGTACACTGAAGCTTTCTTT. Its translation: CASSPMGAGYTEAFF.

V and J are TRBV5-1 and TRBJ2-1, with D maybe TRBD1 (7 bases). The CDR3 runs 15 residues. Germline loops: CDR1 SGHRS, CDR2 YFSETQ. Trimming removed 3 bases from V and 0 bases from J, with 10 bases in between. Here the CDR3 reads CASSYRGGSYNEQFF. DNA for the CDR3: TGCGCCAGCAGCTACAGGGGAGGCTCCTACAATGAGCAGTTCTTC.

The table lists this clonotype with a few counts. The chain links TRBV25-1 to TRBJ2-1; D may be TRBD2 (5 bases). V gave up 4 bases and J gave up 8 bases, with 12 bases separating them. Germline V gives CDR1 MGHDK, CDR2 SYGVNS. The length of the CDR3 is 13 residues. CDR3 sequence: CASSGILVYEQFF. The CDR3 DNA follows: TGTGCCAGCAGTGGGATACTAGTCTATGAGCAGTTCTTC.